This passage covers 31 T cell receptor beta chains from one sample sequenced in a study of T cells after yellow fever vaccination. TCRdb re-called the 5' RACE reads through MiXCR, storing one row per CDR3 protein. The sample holds 300,000 to 400,000 distinct CDR3 sequences, around 13% seen once. This sample comprised CD4+ T cells sorted from PBMCs, obtained 15 days after the yellow fever booster vaccination. The receptors originated from a young man who received the YFV17D yellow fever vaccine.

This clonotype was recorded at least ten times. This chain connects TRBV20-1 to TRBJ2-1; 8 positions agree with TRBD2. Per germline, CDR1 DFQATT and CDR2 SNEGSKA (reference sequence). V dropped 3 bases and J dropped 13; count of bases not matched to a gene: 14. The CDR3 sequence is 14 residues long. The CDR3 loop is CSARAEGSGGQQFF. The CDR3 coding sequence is TGCAGTGCTAGGGCGGAAGGGAGCGGGGGCCAACAGTTCTTC.

The chain links TRBV20-1 to TRBJ1-4, with D possibly being TRBD1 (5 bases). The CDR3 consists of 12 residues. CDR1 and CDR2 from the germline V gene are DFQATT and SNEGSKA (reference sequence). The ends were cut back, 3 bases at V and 4 bases at J, with 6 bases in the middle. In nucleotides, the CDR3 is TGCAGTGCTAGGGGGCTTAATGAAAAACTGTTTTTT. Translated, it gives CSARGLNEKLFF.

This sequence joins TRBV4-2 and TRBJ2-7, with D possibly TRBD2 on 5 matching bases. The CDR3 length is 15 residues. V lost 4 bases, J lost 0 bases, and 13 bases lay in between. Germline CDR1 and CDR2: LGHNA and YNFKEQ. The CDR3 sequence is CASSPSLMSSYEQYF. Here the CDR3 DNA reads TGTGCCAGCAGCCCTAGCTTAATGTCCTCCTACGAGCAGTACTTC.

The J gene is TRBJ2-2, the V gene TRBV7-6, with D possibly TRBD1 on 6 matching bases. Germline V gene lookup returns CDR1 SGHVS and CDR2 FNYEAQ. V was clipped by 5 bases and J by 6 bases, with 19 bases between them. The CDR3 covers 16 residues. The CDR3 reads CASSPGQLLTPGELFF. The CDR3 DNA is TGTGCCAGCAGCCCCGGACAGCTCCTAACACCCGGGGAGCTGTTTTTT.

This clonotype was seen a few times. V is TRBV7-9 and J is TRBJ1-6, with D maybe TRBD1 (5 bases). Germline values: CDR1 SEHNR, CDR2 FQNEAQ (reference sequence). This CDR3 spans 14 amino acids. The germline V and J ends were trimmed by 0 bases and 9 bases, with 9 bases remaining between them. The CDR3 DNA sequence: TGTGCCAGCAGCTTAGCAGGGGCCGGTTCACCCCTCCACTTT. Translated: CASSLAGAGSPLHF.

This clonotype showed up just a few times. This chain links TRBV18 with TRBJ2-7, with no clear D. Germline V gene data show CDR1 as KGHSH and CDR2 as LQKENI. The V gene lost 3 bases and the J gene lost 5 bases, with 14 bases spanning the gap. The CDR3 length is 14 residues. This CDR3 reads CASSPRTLNDEQYF. CDR3 DNA sequence: TGTGCCAGCTCACCCCGGACCCTTAACGACGAGCAGTACTTC.

The rearrangement links TRBV10-3 to TRBJ2-3; D uncertain. Trimming cost V 0 bases and J 2 bases, with 6 bases left between them. Germline V CDR1 and CDR2: ENHRY, SYGVKD. This CDR3 contains 14 residues. The CDR3 nucleotides are TGTGCCATCAGTGAGTCGACGGCCACAGATACGCAGTATTTT. Amino acid sequence: CAISESTATDTQYF.

The V gene is TRBV7-2, the J gene TRBJ1-2; D not certain. This CDR3 contains 12 residues. Trimming took 3 bases from V and 4 from J, leaving 6 bases between them. In germline, CDR1 is SGHTA, CDR2 FQGNSA. Here the CDR3 reads CASSFQSYGYTF. The CDR3 nucleotides are TGTGCCAGCAGCTTCCAGAGCTATGGCTACACCTTC.

This clonotype appeared once. Here the CDR3 reads CASSKERPTKRSGEYEQYV. The CDR3 bases are TGTGCCAGCAGCAAAGAGCGCCCGACGAAACGGAGCGGAGAATACGAGCAGTACGTC. This chain joins TRBV21-1 and TRBJ2-7; the table's D call TRBD2 went unverified against the DNA. TRBV21-1 is reported as a pseudogene. CDR3 length: 19 residues.

This clonotype was detected ten times or more. V usage is TRBV2 and J usage is TRBJ2-3, with TRBD2 matching 9 bases. This CDR3 is 16 amino acids long. CDR1 is SNHLY, CDR2 FYNNEI, per germline. V lost 5 bases, J lost 5 bases, and 11 bases stayed unmatched. DNA of the CDR3: TGTGCCAGCAGTACCCCGGGGCGGGGGGGAAGAGATACGCAGTATTTT. It translates to CASSTPGRGGRDTQYF.

Ten or more counts support this clonotype. This sequence joins TRBV5-1 and TRBJ2-7; D uncertain. The CDR3 runs 13 residues. Trimming cost V 3 bases and J 5 bases, with 12 bases left between them. Germline V lookup: CDR1 SGHRS, CDR2 YFSETQ. As DNA, the CDR3 is TGCGCCAGCAGCTCAGACCCTCTAGACGAGCAGTACTTC. Translation: CASSSDPLDEQYF.

This clonotype was counted at least ten times. The chain is built from TRBV3-1 and TRBJ1-1; D perhaps matches TRBD1 (5 bases). CDR1 and CDR2 from the germline V gene are LGHDT and YNNKEL (reference sequence). V gave up 0 bases and J gave up 1 base, with 15 bases separating them. The CDR3 extends over 17 amino acids. The CDR3 DNA is TGTGCCAGCAGCCAAGATCTCCCAGGGCAAACGAACACTGAAGCTTTCTTT. This codes for CASSQDLPGQTNTEAFF.

This clonotype showed up just a few times. V and J are TRBV5-4 and TRBJ2-5; tentatively, D is TRBD2 (5 bases). Looked up from germline, CDR1 is SGHNT and CDR2 is YYREEE (reference sequence). The V end was cut by 5 bases, the J end by 5 bases, with 13 bases between. The CDR3 consists of 13 residues. In DNA, the CDR3 is TGTGCCAGCAGAGGTGGACTTCTCGAGACCCAGTACTTC. Translation gives CASRGGLLETQYF.

The sample holds many counts of this clonotype. The chain links TRBV12-3 or TRBV12-4 to TRBJ1-4; TRBD1 agrees at 9 bases. The CDR3 contains 19 residues. J lost 1 base, V lost 3 bases, and 12 bases had no gene match. The CDR3 sequence is CASSFGGQGFFGTNEKLFF. CDR3 bases: TGTGCCAGCAGTTTTGGTGGACAGGGGTTTTTTGGAACTAATGAAAAACTGTTTTTT.

The rearrangement uses TRBV12-3 or TRBV12-4 and TRBJ1-2; D possibly corresponds to TRBD1 (6 bases). This CDR3 has 14 residues. Trimming stripped 5 bases from V and 3 bases from J, with 13 bases between. CDR3 DNA sequence: TGTGCCAGCAGTCAGGGGCCGGCTCACTATGGCTACACCTTC. Its translation: CASSQGPAHYGYTF.

This clonotype was observed a few times. The gene calls are TRBV6-6 and TRBJ2-7, with D unclear. Germline V gene sequence: CDR1 MNHNY, CDR2 SVGAGI (reference sequence). Trimming cost V 8 bases and J 12 bases, with 20 bases left between them. CDR3 length: 12 amino acids. CDR3 coding DNA: TGTGCCAGCGGTAACCAAGAGTACTTTACGTACTTC. This encodes CASGNQEYFTYF.

The CDR3 loop reads CASSPSMQVGAEQYF. CDR3 bases: TGTGCCAGCAGCCCCTCCATGCAGGTCGGGGCCGAGCAGTACTTC. The rearrangement links TRBV6-6 to TRBJ2-7; D could derive from TRBD1 or TRBD2 (5 bases each). Trimming removed 6 bases from V and 6 bases from J, with 21 bases in between. The CDR3 sequence is 15 residues long. Germline V CDR1 and CDR2: MNHNY, SVGAGI (reference sequence).

This clonotype was seen a handful of times. CDR3 bases: TGTGCCAGCAGCTTAGCCTGGCAGGGGAACACTGAAGCTTTCTTT. Translation: CASSLAWQGNTEAFF. The J gene is TRBJ1-1, the V gene TRBV7-9, with D maybe TRBD1 (5 bases). The CDR3 is 15 amino acids. Trimming took off 0 bases at V and 1 base at J, with 9 bases between the two ends. Per the germline V gene, CDR1 is SEHNR and CDR2 is FQNEAQ (reference sequence). Looking up the rest from reference TRBV7-9 and TRBJ1-1 gives the full variable domain: DTGVSQNPRHKITKRGQNVTFRCDPISEHNRLYWYRQTLGQGPEFLTYFQNEAQLEKSRLLSDRFSAERPKGSFSTLEIQRTEQGDSAMYLCASSLAWQGNTEAFFGQGTRLTVV.

This clonotype was recorded at least ten times. This rearrangement joins TRBV20-1 to TRBJ1-3, with D possibly being TRBD1 (5 bases). Trimming took off 3 bases at V and 6 bases at J, with 18 bases between the two ends. In germline, CDR1 is DFQATT, CDR2 SNEGSKA (reference sequence). The CDR3 contains 15 residues. The chain's CDR3 is CSARGTSGRANTIYF. CDR3 nucleotides: TGCAGTGCTAGGGGGACCTCAGGAAGGGCAAACACCATATATTTT.

The chain links TRBV6-2 or TRBV6-3 to TRBJ2-1; D gene unclear. The CDR3 is made up of 12 amino acids. Between the trimmed V and J ends, which lost 5 bases and 6 bases, there was a span of 8 bases. CDR1 MNHEY and CDR2 SVGEGT come from the germline V gene. In DNA form, the CDR3 reads TGTGCCAGCAGTCCTCTGGTCAATGAGCAGTTCTTC. Its protein is CASSPLVNEQFF.

This clonotype was found a few times. The chain has TRBV6-2 or TRBV6-3 and TRBJ2-1; D is perhaps TRBD1 (6 bases). CDR1 and CDR2 (germline): MNHEY, SVGEGT. CDR3 length: 10 residues. The V gene lost 10 bases and the J gene lost 6 bases, with 7 bases spanning the gap. DNA for the CDR3: TGTGCCACAGGGGTCAATGAGCAGTTCTTC. Its protein product is CATGVNEQFF.

There are a few counts of this clonotype. The chain is built from TRBV7-9 and TRBJ2-7, with 10 bases aligning to TRBD1. The germline V gene encodes CDR1 SEHNR and CDR2 FQNEAQ (reference sequence). There are 13 residues in the CDR3. V lost 5 bases to trimming and J lost 6 bases; unmatched junction nucleotides: 4. The CDR3 reads CASSVTGGAEQYF. For the CDR3, the DNA is TGTGCCAGCAGCGTGACAGGGGGCGCCGAGCAGTACTTC.

There are a few counts of this clonotype. This chain links TRBV3-1 with TRBJ1-3; 8 bases agree with TRBD1. Trimming removed 5 bases from V and 6 bases from J; junction bases left unmatched: 9. Germline V gene data show CDR1 as LGHDT and CDR2 as YNNKEL (reference sequence). This CDR3 region has 15 residues. CDR3 coding DNA: TGTGCCAGCAGCATACCGGGACAGGCAGAAAACACCATATATTTT. This codes for CASSIPGQAENTIYF.

This clonotype was seen more than once but under ten times. The genes are TRBV20-1 and TRBJ2-3, with D perhaps assigned TRBD1 or TRBD2 (5 bases each). This CDR3 spans 11 amino acids. The V gene's germline CDR1 is DFQATT and CDR2 SNEGSKA (reference sequence). V lost 7 bases and J lost 6, with 11 bases in between. CDR3 nucleotide sequence: TGCAGTGGGGACGGTTATGATACGCAGTATTTT. Its protein product is CSGDGYDTQYF.

The gene calls are TRBV20-1 and TRBJ2-2, with 9 bases that match TRBD2. V trimming: 6 bases; J trimming: 5 bases; junction bases outside the gene matches: 7. This CDR3 spans 14 amino acids. CDR1 is DFQATT and CDR2 is SNEGSKA in the germline V gene (reference sequence). The CDR3 loop reads CSARLGLATGELFF. The CDR3 nucleotides are TGCAGTGCACGTCTGGGACTAGCAACCGGGGAGCTGTTTTTT.

The chain couples TRBV5-1 to TRBJ2-1; D possibly corresponds to TRBD1 (6 bases). Germline lookup yields CDR1 SGHRS and CDR2 YFSETQ. The CDR3 length is 15 residues. Trimming took 0 bases from V and 8 from J, leaving 15 bases between them. CDR3 nucleotide sequence: TGCGCCAGCAGCTTGGCTCTCGACCCAGGGGATGAGCAGTTCTTC. The encoded protein is CASSLALDPGDEQFF.

The chain is built from TRBV7-2 and TRBJ2-7, with TRBD1 matching over 11 bases. V dropped 5 bases and J dropped 3; count of bases not matched to a gene: 3. Germline V gene lookup returns CDR1 SGHTA and CDR2 FQGNSA. This CDR3 is built from 14 residues. The CDR3 loop reads CASSVDRGHYEQYV. Written as DNA, the CDR3 is TGTGCCAGCAGCGTGGACAGGGGGCACTACGAGCAGTACGTC.

The table lists this clonotype with many counts. This chain connects TRBV7-9 to TRBJ2-7; a possible D gene is TRBD2 (5 bases). CDR1 is SEHNR, CDR2 FQNEAQ, per germline (reference sequence). The V and J ends lost 1 base and 2 bases respectively, with 9 bases between them. The CDR3 loop spans 14 amino acids. The CDR3 sequence is CASSLGGGPYEQYV. CDR3 nucleotides: TGTGCCAGCAGCTTAGGCGGCGGGCCCTACGAGCAGTACGTC.

This clonotype was observed a handful of times. Written as DNA, the CDR3 is TGTGCCAGCAGTTTTTCTTGGGCTCCGGAGACCCAGTACTTC. Translating it yields CASSFSWAPETQYF. The chain has TRBV28 and TRBJ2-5; D unclear. This CDR3 is 14 amino acids long. Deletions cut 3 bases from V and 5 bases from J, with 13 bases between. The germline V gene has CDR1 MDHEN and CDR2 SYDVKM.

This rearrangement joins TRBV20-1 to TRBJ2-4; possible D gene TRBD2, 6 bases. Trimming left V 5 bases short and J 7 bases short, with 18 bases between. Germline-derived CDR1 and CDR2 are DFQATT and SNEGSKA (reference sequence). CDR3 length equals 14 residues. CDR3 coding DNA: TGCAGTGCTGGGGCCACGGCCGGGAGTAACATTCAGTACTTC. Residues: CSAGATAGSNIQYF.

V gene TRBV19 combines with J gene TRBJ1-1; TRBD1 aligns across 10 bases. The germline V gene encodes CDR1 LNHDA and CDR2 SQIVND (reference sequence). The CDR3 spans 15 residues. The ends lost 4 bases at V and 5 bases at J; junction bases unmatched: 7. CDR3 sequence: CASSTMTGGLTEAFF. The CDR3 bases are TGTGCCAGTAGTACCATGACAGGGGGCTTGACTGAAGCTTTCTTT.